These 5 T cell receptor beta chains share one sample of origin, sequenced in a study of cytomegalovirus exposure and HLA in healthy donors. Primers: 60 Vbeta forward and 13 Jbeta reverse. Clones were sequenced by immunoSEQ multiplex PCR, and TCRdb holds only the in-frame ones, with some missing. Altogether around 130,000 clones are present, roughly 70% being singletons, with the ten largest covering 6% to 8%. Specimen: PBMCs. Receptors were obtained from a middle-aged man in good health and CMV-seropositive.

This sequence joins TRBV7-8 and TRBJ1-6; D is ambiguous. V shed 3 bases and J shed 9 bases, with 21 bases lying between them. This CDR3 is 17 amino acids long. Germline-derived CDR1 and CDR2 are SGHVS and FQNEAQ. The CDR3 DNA is TGTGCCAGCAGCTTCGCTGAGTGGTCCGGAGGCATTTCACCCCTCCACTTT. The encoded protein is CASSFAEWSGGISPLHF.

This chain uses TRBV2 with TRBJ2-1; D possibly corresponds to TRBD1 (5 bases). The V gene lost 8 bases and the J gene lost 3 bases, with 11 bases spanning the gap. The CDR3 loop spans 13 amino acids. In germline, CDR1 is SNHLY, CDR2 FYNNEI. Here the CDR3 DNA reads TGTGCCAGCCTTCTTGACAGCTACAATGAGCAGTTCTTC. It specifies CASLLDSYNEQFF.

In the case of this clone: Other DNA sequences in this sample translate to the same CDR3. The rearrangement uses TRBV5-1 and TRBJ1-4, with TRBD1 matching 10 bases. Germline V lookup: CDR1 SGHRS, CDR2 YFSETQ. The J segment lost 5 bases and the V segment lost 2 bases, leaving 3 bases of the junction unmatched. The CDR3 runs to 15 residues. CDR3 loop: CASSLGGQGNEKLFF. The CDR3 nucleotides read TGCGCCAGCAGCTTAGGGGGACAGGGGAATGAAAAACTGTTTTTT.

The genes are TRBV5-6 and TRBJ1-6; no definite D call. Germline loops: CDR1 SGHDT, CDR2 YYEEEE. The CDR3 loop spans 15 amino acids. Trimming removed 2 bases from V and 11 bases from J, with 17 bases in between. CDR3 DNA sequence: TGTGCCAGCAGCTTAGAGGGCAGGAACGAAGCACCCCTCCACTTT. It specifies CASSLEGRNEAPLHF. The entire variable domain, with the rest obtained from reference TRBV5-6 and TRBJ1-6, is as follows: DAGVTQSPTHLIKTRGQQVTLRCSPKSGHDTVSWYQQALGQGPQFIFQYYEEEERQRGNFPDRFSGHQFPNYSSELNVNALLLGDSALYLCASSLEGRNEAPLHFGNGTRLTVT.

V usage is TRBV13 and J usage is TRBJ2-5; tentatively, D is TRBD2 (5 bases). The CDR3 runs to 14 residues. Trimming removed 5 bases at V and 0 bases at J, with 10 bases between. From germline, CDR1 is PRHDT and CDR2 FYEKMQ (reference sequence). CDR3 DNA sequence: TGTGCCAGCAGCACGAGGACTTACCAAGAGACCCAGTACTTC. Amino acid sequence: CASSTRTYQETQYF.